A single sample is the source of the 19 T cell receptor beta chains below, sequenced in a study of CD8 T cells in ankylosing spondylitis. TCRdb re-called the 5' RACE reads through MiXCR, storing one row per CDR3 protein. The table lists 350,000 to 400,000 distinct CDR3 sequences, 20% to 25% of them singletons. Material for sequencing was blood, either unsorted or a sorted T cell fraction (not recorded which). The receptors shown here come from a male donor with ankylosing spondylitis or in good health (not recorded which).

The sample holds a few counts of this clonotype. V is TRBV28 and J is TRBJ2-5; D unresolved. The CDR3 has 13 amino acids. Between the trimmed V and J ends, which lost 4 bases and 2 bases, there was a span of 8 bases. Germline CDR1 MDHEN, CDR2 SYDVKM. CDR3: CASSSTSQETQYF. The CDR3 DNA follows: TGTGCCAGCAGTTCGACAAGTCAAGAGACCCAGTACTTC.

V gene TRBV27 combines with J gene TRBJ2-2; D is unresolved. The CDR3 is 16 residues long. Trimming took 2 bases from V and 4 from J, leaving 14 bases between them. CDR1 is MNHEY and CDR2 is SMNVEV in the germline V gene (reference sequence). Here the CDR3 reads CASSLLLNYGTGELFF. CDR3 DNA: TGTGCCAGCAGTTTACTTCTTAATTACGGCACCGGGGAGCTGTTTTTT.

This clonotype was counted only a few times. V usage is TRBV10-2 and J usage is TRBJ2-5; 7 bases align to TRBD2. Unmatched junction bases numbered 4, after V lost 1 base and J lost 5 bases. The CDR3 is 14 residues long. Germline values: CDR1 WSHSY, CDR2 SAAADI. The CDR3 here is CASSELAGVETQYF. CDR3 nucleotides: TGCGCCAGCAGTGAGTTGGCGGGGGTTGAGACCCAGTACTTC.

This clonotype was seen a few times. This chain joins TRBV10-2 and TRBJ2-3, with D possibly called TRBD1 or TRBD2 (5 bases each). Germline V gives CDR1 WSHSY, CDR2 SAAADI. This CDR3 is built from 11 residues. Trimming cost V 10 bases and J 8 bases, with 13 bases left between them. The CDR3 loop reads CATGRDITQYF. CDR3 nucleotide sequence: TGCGCCACGGGACGGGATATTACGCAGTATTTT.

The chain combines TRBV9 with TRBJ2-1, with D hard to call. V lost 3 bases to trimming and J lost 0 bases, with 16 bases between them. Germline assignment: CDR1 SGDLS and CDR2 YYNGEE. The CDR3 loop spans 17 amino acids. The CDR3 DNA follows: TGTGCCAGCAGCGCCCCCCCCGGGTCTAGCTCCTACAATGAGCAGTTCTTC. Its protein product is CASSAPPGSSSYNEQFF.

V is TRBV19 and J is TRBJ2-7, with TRBD1 as a possible D gene (7 bases). V gave up 6 bases and J gave up 0 bases, with 9 bases separating them. The CDR3 spans 13 residues. Germline V gene data show CDR1 as LNHDA and CDR2 as SQIVND (reference sequence). In DNA form, the CDR3 reads TGTGCCAGTAGCAGGGGGGCCTCCTACGAGCAGTACTTC. Translated, it gives CASSRGASYEQYF.

The chain links TRBV13 to TRBJ2-1, with TRBD2 identical over 8 bases. V lost 8 bases and J lost 4; bases outside the gene matches: 10. The CDR3 consists of 15 residues. Germline loops: CDR1 PRHDT, CDR2 FYEKMQ (reference sequence). The CDR3 loop reads CASAHGAGGYNEQFF. DNA of the CDR3: TGTGCCAGCGCACACGGGGCGGGGGGATACAATGAGCAGTTCTTC.

V and J are TRBV6-1 and TRBJ2-7; D may be TRBD1 or TRBD2 (5 bases each). Germline V lookup: CDR1 MNHNS, CDR2 SASEGT. The V end was cut by 5 bases, the J end by 0 bases, with 17 bases between. The CDR3 covers 16 residues. The CDR3 DNA follows: TGTGCCAGCAGTCAGACAGTAGGGACCAGCTCCTACGAGCAGTACTTC. Protein: CASSQTVGTSSYEQYF.

The table lists this clonotype with many counts. V is TRBV12-3 or TRBV12-4 and J is TRBJ2-1; 10 bases align to TRBD2. This CDR3 is built from 16 residues. J was trimmed by 7 bases and V by 2 bases; bases with no gene match: 8. The chain's CDR3 is CASSLFLGLAMNEQFF. The CDR3 DNA sequence: TGTGCCAGCAGTTTATTCTTGGGACTAGCGATGAATGAGCAGTTCTTC.

This chain joins TRBV12-3 or TRBV12-4 and TRBJ2-1; D tentatively reads TRBD1 or TRBD2 (5 bases each). The length of the CDR3 is 14 residues. Trimming pared 7 bases from V and 7 bases from J, leaving 17 bases between. CDR3 coding DNA: TGTGCCAGCACTTGGGGCGGGCCAGGGAATGAGCAGTTCTTC. Protein product: CASTWGGPGNEQFF.

The chain links TRBV12-3 or TRBV12-4 to TRBJ1-6; D is unresolved. This CDR3 spans 15 amino acids. V was pared by 1 base and J by 8 bases, with 12 bases between. The CDR3 DNA reads TGTGCCAGCAGTTTAGTCGAGACACCCGATTCACCCCTCCACTTT. Translation gives CASSLVETPDSPLHF.

The J gene is TRBJ1-1, the V gene TRBV20-1; D call uncertain. The CDR3 sequence is 11 residues long. Germline CDR1 is DFQATT and CDR2 is SNEGSKA (reference sequence). Trimming stripped 6 bases from V and 11 bases from J, with 16 bases between. The CDR3 nucleotides are TGCAGTGCCCCAGATGTGGTTGGGGCTTTCTTT. Its translation is CSAPDVVGAFF.

A few counts support this clonotype. The chain uses TRBV28 and TRBJ2-5; a weak D match, TRBD1 (6 bases). Trimming left V 6 bases short and J 2 bases short, with 10 bases between. Germline CDR1 reads MDHEN; CDR2 reads SYDVKM. The CDR3 sequence is 13 residues long. DNA for the CDR3: TGTGCCAGCAGGGGGGCGGCTCAAGAGACCCAGTACTTC. This encodes CASRGAAQETQYF.

The chain uses TRBV12-3 or TRBV12-4 and TRBJ2-3; no firm D call. V lost 0 bases, J lost 0 bases, and 4 bases lay in between. The CDR3 spans 14 residues. CDR3 residues: CASSLAPSTDTQYF. CDR3 in DNA: TGTGCCAGCAGTTTAGCTCCGAGCACAGATACGCAGTATTTT.

This clonotype was seen a single time. The rearrangement joins TRBV2 to TRBJ2-7; 9 bases align to TRBD1. CDR1 and CDR2 from the germline V gene are SNHLY and FYNNEI. The CDR3 is made up of 14 amino acids. J was trimmed by 2 bases and V by 6 bases; bases with no gene match: 5. CDR3 DNA: TGTGCCAGCAGCGGGACAGGGCCTCCCTACGAGCAGTACTTC. Amino acids: CASSGTGPPYEQYF.

This clonotype appeared many times. This chain connects TRBV29-1 to TRBJ2-1, with 7 bases fitting TRBD1. J gave up 13 bases and V 0 bases, and 3 bases lay outside the gene matches. The CDR3 contains 11 residues. Looked up from germline, CDR1 is SQVTM and CDR2 is ANQGSEA. The CDR3 DNA is TGCAGCGTTGAAGATGGACAGGCCCAGTTCTTC. Protein sequence: CSVEDGQAQFF.

The chain combines TRBV12-3 or TRBV12-4 with TRBJ2-5, with D tentatively TRBD1 or TRBD2 (5 bases each). This CDR3 is built from 15 residues. With 5 bases removed from V and 5 bases from J, the gap between germline ends came to 18 bases. The CDR3: CASSGLRGALETQYF. The CDR3 DNA is TGTGCCAGCAGTGGCCTCCGAGGGGCCCTGGAGACCCAGTACTTC.

A few counts support this clonotype. J is TRBJ2-5 and V is TRBV29-1, with D possibly TRBD1 on 6 matching bases. The CDR3 spans 12 residues. Trimming pared 6 bases from V and 5 bases from J, leaving 13 bases between. CDR1 is SQVTM and CDR2 is ANQGSEA in the germline V gene. The chain's CDR3 is CSVQGPGETQYF. The CDR3 bases are TGCAGCGTGCAGGGGCCCGGGGAGACCCAGTACTTC.

The CDR3 here is CASSLLRTGNTGELFF. The CDR3 DNA reads TGTGCCAGCAGCTTACTCCGGACGGGAAACACCGGGGAGCTGTTTTTT. The J gene is TRBJ2-2, the V gene TRBV7-8; perhaps TRBD2 as D (5 bases). This CDR3 is built from 16 residues. Trimming removed 2 bases from V and 2 bases from J, with 12 bases in between. Germline-derived CDR1 and CDR2 are SGHVS and FQNEAQ.